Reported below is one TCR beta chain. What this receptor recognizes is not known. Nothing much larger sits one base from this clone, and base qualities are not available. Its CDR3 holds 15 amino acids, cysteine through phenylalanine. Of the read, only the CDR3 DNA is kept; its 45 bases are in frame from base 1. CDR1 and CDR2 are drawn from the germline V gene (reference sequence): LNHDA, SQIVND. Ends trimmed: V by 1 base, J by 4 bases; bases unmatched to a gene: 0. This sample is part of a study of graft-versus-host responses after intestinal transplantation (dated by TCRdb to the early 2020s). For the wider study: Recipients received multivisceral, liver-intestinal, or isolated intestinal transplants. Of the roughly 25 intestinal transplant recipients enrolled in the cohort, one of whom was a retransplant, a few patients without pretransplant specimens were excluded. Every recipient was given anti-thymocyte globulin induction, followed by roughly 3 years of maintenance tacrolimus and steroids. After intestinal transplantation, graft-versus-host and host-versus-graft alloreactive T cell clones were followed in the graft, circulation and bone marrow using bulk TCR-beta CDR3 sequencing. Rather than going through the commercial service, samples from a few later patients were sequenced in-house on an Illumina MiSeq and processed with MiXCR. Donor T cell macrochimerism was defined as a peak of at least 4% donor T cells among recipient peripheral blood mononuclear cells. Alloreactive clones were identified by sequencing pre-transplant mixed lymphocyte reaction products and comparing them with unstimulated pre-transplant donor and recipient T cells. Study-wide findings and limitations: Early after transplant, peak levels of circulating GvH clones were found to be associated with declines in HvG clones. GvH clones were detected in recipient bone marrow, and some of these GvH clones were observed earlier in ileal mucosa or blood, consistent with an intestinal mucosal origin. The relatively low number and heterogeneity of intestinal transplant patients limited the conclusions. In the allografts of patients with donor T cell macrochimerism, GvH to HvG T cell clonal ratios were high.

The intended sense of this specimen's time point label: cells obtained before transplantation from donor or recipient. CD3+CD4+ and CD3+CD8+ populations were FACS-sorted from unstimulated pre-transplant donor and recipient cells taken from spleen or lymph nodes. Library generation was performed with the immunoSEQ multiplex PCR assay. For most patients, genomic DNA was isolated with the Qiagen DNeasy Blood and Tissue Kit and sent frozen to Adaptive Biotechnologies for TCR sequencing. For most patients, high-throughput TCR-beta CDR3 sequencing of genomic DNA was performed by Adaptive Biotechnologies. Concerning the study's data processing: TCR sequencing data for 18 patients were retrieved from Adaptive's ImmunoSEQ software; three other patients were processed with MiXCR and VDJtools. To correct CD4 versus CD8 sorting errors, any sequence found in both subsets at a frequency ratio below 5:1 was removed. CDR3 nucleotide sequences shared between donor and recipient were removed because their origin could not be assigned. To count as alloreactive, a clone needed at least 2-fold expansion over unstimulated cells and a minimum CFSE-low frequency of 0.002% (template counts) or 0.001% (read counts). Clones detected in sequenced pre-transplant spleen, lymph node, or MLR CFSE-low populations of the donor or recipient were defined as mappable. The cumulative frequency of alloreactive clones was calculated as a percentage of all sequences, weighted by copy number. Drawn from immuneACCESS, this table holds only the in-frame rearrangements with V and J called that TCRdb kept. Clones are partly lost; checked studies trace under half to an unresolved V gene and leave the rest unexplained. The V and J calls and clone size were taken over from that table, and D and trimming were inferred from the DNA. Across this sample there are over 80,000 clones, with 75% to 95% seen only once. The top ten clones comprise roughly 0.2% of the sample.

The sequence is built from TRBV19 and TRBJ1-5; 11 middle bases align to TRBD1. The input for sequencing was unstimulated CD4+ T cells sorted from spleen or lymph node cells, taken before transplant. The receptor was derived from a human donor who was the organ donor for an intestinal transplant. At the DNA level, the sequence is TGTGCCAGTAGTATAGGGGACAGGGGGAATCAGCCCCAGCATTTT. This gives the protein CASSIGDRGNQPQHF.